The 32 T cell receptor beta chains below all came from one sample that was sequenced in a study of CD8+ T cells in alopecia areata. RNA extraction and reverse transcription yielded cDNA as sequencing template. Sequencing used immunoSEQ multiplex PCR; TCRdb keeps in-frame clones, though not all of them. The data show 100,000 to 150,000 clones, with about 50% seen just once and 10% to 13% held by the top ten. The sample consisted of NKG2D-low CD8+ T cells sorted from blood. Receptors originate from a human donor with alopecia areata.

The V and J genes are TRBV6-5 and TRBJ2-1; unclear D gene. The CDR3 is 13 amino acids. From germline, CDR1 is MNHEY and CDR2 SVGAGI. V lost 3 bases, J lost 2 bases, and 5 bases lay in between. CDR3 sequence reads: CASSYGPYNEQFF. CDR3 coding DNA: TGTGCCAGCAGTTATGGTCCCTACAATGAGCAGTTCTTC.

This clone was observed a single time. CDR3 amino acids: CASSQEIAGSYEQYF. CDR3 nucleotide sequence: TGCGCCAGCAGCCAAGAGATAGCGGGGTCCTACGAGCAGTACTTC. The chain links TRBV4-1 to TRBJ2-7, with 8 bases matching TRBD2. CDR3 length equals 15 residues. From germline, CDR1 is MGHRA and CDR2 YSYEKL. The trim removed 0 bases at V and 1 base at J, leaving 2 bases unmatched.

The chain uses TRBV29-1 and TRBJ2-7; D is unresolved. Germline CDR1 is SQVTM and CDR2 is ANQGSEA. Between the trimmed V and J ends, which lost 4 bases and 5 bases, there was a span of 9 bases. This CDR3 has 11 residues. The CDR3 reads CSVGEDHEQYF. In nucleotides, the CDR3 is TGCAGCGTTGGTGAGGACCACGAGCAGTACTTC.

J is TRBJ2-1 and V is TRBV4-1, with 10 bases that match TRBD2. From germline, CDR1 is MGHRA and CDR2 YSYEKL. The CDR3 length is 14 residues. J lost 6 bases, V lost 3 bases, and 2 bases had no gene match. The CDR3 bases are TGCGCCAGCAGCCACCGGACTAGCGGCAATGAGCAGTTCTTC. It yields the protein CASSHRTSGNEQFF.

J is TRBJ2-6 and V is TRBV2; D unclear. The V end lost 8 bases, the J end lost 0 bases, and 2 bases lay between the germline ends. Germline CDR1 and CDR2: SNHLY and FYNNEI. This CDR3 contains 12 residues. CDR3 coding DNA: TGTGCCAGCGGCTCTGGGGCCAACGTCCTGACTTTC. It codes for CASGSGANVLTF.

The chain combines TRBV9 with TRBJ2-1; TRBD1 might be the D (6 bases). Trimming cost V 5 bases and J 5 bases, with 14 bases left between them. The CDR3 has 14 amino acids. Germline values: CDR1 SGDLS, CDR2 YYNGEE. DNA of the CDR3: TGTGCCAGCAGTGGCAGGGGATCCAACAATGAGCAGTTCTTC. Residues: CASSGRGSNNEQFF.

The CDR3 coding sequence is TGTGCCAGCAGCTTGGGCACAGACTCCTACGAGCAGTACTTC. This translates into CASSLGTDSYEQYF. V usage is TRBV5-6 and J usage is TRBJ2-7; D is uncertain. Germline loops: CDR1 SGHDT, CDR2 YYEEEE. CDR3 length equals 14 residues. V lost 0 bases, J lost 0 bases, and 7 bases lay in between. Variable domain in full (rest from reference TRBV5-6 and TRBJ2-7): DAGVTQSPTHLIKTRGQQVTLRCSPKSGHDTVSWYQQALGQGPQFIFQYYEEEERQRGNFPDRFSGHQFPNYSSELNVNALLLGDSALYLCASSLGTDSYEQYFGPGTRLTVT.

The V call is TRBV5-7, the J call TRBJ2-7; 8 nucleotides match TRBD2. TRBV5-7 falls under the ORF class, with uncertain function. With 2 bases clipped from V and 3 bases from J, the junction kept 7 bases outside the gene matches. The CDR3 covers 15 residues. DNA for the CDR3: TGTGCCAGCAGCTTCGCGGTAGCGGGACTCTACGAGCAGTACTTC. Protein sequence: CASSFAVAGLYEQYF.

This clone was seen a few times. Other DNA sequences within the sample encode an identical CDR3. This CDR3 is CSVEEETQYF. CDR3 DNA: TGCAGCGTAGAGGAGGAGACCCAGTACTTC. The rearrangement joins TRBV29-1 to TRBJ2-5; D call uncertain. In germline, CDR1 is SQVTM, CDR2 ANQGSEA. The CDR3 totals 10 residues. V was trimmed by 6 bases and J by 5 bases, leaving 7 bases between them.

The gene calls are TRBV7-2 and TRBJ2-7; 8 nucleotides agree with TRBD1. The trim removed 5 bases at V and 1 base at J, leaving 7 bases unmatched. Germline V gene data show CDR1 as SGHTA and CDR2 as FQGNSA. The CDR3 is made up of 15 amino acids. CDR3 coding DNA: TGTGCCAGCAGCCCCGGGACAGGCGGGTCCTACGAGCAGTACTTC. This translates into CASSPGTGGSYEQYF. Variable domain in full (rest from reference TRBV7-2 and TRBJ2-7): GAGVSQSPSNKVTEKGKDVELRCDPISGHTALYWYRQSLGQGLEFLIYFQGNSAPDKSGLPSDRFSAERTGGSVSTLTIQRTQQEDSAVYLCASSPGTGGSYEQYFGPGTRLTVT.

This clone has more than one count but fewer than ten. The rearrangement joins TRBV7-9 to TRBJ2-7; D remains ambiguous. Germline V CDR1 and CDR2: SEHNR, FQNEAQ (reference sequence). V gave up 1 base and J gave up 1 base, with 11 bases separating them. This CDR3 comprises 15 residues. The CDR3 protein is CASSLGAQLSYEQYF. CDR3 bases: TGTGCCAGCAGCTTAGGGGCACAATTATCCTACGAGCAGTACTTC.

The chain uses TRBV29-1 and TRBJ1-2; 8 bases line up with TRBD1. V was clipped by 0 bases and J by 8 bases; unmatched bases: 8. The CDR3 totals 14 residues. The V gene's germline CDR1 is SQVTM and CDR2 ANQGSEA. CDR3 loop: CSVEDDRGGEGYTF. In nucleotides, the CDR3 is TGCAGCGTTGAAGATGACAGGGGTGGTGAGGGCTACACCTTC.

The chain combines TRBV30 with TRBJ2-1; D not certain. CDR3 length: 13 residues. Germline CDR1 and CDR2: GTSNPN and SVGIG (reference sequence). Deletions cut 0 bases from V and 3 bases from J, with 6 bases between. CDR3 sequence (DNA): TGTGCCTGGAGTGTATCGGACTACAATGAGCAGTTCTTC. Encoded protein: CAWSVSDYNEQFF.

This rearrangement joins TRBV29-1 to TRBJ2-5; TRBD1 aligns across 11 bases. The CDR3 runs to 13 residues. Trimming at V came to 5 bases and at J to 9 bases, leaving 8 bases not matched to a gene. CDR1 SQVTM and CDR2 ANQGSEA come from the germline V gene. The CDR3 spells CSVWDRGGLAQYF. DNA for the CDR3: TGCAGCGTTTGGGACAGGGGGGGATTAGCCCAGTACTTC.

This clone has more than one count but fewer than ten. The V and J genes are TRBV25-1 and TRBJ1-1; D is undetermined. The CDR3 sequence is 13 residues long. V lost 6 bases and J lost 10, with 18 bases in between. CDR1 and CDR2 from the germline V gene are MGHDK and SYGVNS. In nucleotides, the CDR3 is TGTGCCAGCAGCCCCATTGACGGAGGGCCAGCTTTCTTT. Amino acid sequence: CASSPIDGGPAFF.

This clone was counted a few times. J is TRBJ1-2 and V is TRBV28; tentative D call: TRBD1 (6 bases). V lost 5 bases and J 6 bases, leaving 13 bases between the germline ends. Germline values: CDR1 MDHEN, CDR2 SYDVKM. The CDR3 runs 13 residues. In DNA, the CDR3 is TGTGCCAGCAGTCCAGCCGGGGGCAATGGCTACACCTTC. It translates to CASSPAGGNGYTF.

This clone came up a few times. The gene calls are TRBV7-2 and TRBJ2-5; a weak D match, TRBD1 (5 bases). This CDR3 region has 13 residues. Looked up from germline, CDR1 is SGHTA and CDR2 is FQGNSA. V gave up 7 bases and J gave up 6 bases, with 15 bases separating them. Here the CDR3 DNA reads TGTGCCAGCATCCCAGACAGTGAAAAGACCCAGTACTTC. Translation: CASIPDSEKTQYF.

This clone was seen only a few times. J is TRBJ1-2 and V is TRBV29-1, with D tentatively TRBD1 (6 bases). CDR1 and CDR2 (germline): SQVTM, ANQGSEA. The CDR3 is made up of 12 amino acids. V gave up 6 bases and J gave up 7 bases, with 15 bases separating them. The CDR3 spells CSVPVGQTGYTF. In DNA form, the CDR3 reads TGCAGCGTCCCGGTGGGACAAACTGGCTACACCTTC.

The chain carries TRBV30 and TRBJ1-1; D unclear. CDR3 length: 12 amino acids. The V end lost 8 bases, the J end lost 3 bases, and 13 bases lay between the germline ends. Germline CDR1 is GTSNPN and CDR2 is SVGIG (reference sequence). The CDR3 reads CAGRREDTEAFF. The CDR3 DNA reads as TGTGCCGGCCGTCGTGAGGACACTGAAGCTTTCTTT.

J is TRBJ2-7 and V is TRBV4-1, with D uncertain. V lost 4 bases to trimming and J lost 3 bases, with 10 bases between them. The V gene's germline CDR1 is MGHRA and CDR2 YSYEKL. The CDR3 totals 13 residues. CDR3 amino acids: CASSPNLVYEQYF. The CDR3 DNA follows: TGCGCCAGCAGCCCCAATTTGGTCTACGAGCAGTACTTC.

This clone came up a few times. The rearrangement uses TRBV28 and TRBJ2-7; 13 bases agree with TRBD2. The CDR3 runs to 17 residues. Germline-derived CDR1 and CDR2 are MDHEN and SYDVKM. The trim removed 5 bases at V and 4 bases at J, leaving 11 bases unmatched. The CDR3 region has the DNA TGTGCCAGCAGTCCTCAGCCCTGGACTAGCGGGAGATACGAGCAGTACTTC. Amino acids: CASSPQPWTSGRYEQYF.

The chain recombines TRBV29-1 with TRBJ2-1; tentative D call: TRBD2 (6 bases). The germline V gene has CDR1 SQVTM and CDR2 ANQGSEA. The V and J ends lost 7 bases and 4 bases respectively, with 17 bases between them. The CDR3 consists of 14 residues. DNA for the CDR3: TGCAGCGCCGTCTATCCCGGGACTTACAATGAGCAGTTCTTC. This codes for CSAVYPGTYNEQFF.

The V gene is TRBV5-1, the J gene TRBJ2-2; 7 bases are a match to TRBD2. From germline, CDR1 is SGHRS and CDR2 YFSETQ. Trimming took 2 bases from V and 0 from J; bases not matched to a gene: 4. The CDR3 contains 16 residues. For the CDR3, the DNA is TGCGCCAGCAGCTTCGGGGGGACCTCGAACACCGGGGAGCTGTTTTTT. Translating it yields CASSFGGTSNTGELFF.

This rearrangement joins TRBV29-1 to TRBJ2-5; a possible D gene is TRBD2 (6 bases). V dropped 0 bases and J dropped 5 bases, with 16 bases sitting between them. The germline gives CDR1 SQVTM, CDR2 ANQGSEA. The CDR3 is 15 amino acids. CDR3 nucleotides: TGCAGCGTTGAAGATTCGGTCAGCGGAGGGGAGACCCAGTACTTC. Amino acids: CSVEDSVSGGETQYF.

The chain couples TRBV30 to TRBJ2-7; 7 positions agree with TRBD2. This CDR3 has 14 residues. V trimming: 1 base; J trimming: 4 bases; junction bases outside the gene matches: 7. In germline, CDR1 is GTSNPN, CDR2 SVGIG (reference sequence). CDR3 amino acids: CAWSGASGDYEQYF. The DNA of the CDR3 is TGTGCCTGGAGTGGGGCTAGCGGAGATTACGAGCAGTACTTC.

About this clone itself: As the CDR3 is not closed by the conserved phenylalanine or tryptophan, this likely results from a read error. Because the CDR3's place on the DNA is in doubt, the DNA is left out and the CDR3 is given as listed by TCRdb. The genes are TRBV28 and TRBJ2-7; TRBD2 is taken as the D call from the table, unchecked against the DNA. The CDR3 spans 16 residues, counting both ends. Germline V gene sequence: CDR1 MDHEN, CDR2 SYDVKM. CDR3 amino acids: CASSSSTSVWSIGGTI.

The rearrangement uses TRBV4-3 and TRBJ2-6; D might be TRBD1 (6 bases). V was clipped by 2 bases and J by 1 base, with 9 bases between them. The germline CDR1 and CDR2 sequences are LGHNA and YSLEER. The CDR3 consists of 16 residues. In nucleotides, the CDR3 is TGCGCCAGCAGCCAACTACAGGGATCTGGGGCCAACGTCCTGACTTTC. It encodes CASSQLQGSGANVLTF.

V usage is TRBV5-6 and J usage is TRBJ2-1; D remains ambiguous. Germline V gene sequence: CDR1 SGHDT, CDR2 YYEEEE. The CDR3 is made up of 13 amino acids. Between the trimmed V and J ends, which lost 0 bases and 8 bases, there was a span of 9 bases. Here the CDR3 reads CASSLGSADEQFF. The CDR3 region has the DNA TGTGCCAGCAGCTTGGGCAGTGCGGATGAGCAGTTCTTC. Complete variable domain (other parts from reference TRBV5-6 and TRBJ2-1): DAGVTQSPTHLIKTRGQQVTLRCSPKSGHDTVSWYQQALGQGPQFIFQYYEEEERQRGNFPDRFSGHQFPNYSSELNVNALLLGDSALYLCASSLGSADEQFFGPGTRLTVL.

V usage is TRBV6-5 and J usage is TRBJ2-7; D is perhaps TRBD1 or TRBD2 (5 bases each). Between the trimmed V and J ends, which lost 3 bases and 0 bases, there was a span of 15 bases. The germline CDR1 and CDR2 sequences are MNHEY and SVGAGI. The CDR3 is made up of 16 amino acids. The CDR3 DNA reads TGTGCCAGCAGTTATGTAGGGACCCGAAGCTCCTACGAGCAGTACTTC. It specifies CASSYVGTRSSYEQYF.

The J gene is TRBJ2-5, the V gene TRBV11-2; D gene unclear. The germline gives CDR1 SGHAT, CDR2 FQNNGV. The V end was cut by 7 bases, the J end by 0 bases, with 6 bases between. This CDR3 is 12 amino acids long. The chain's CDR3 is CASTLYQETQYF. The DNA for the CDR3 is TGTGCCAGCACCCTGTACCAAGAGACCCAGTACTTC.

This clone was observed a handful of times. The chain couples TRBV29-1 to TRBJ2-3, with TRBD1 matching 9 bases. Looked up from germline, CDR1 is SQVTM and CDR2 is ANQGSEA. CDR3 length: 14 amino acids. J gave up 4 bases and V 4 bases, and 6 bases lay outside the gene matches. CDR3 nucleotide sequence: TGCAGCGTTGTGGGACAGGGTGGTGCAGATACGCAGTATTTT. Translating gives CSVVGQGGADTQYF.

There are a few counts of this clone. The CDR3 region is CSVELAVAFGYTF. As DNA, the CDR3 is TGCAGCGTTGAGTTGGCGGTGGCTTTCGGCTACACCTTC. This chain joins TRBV29-1 and TRBJ1-2; D gene unclear. The CDR3 covers 13 residues. V was cut by 3 bases and J by 8 bases, with 16 bases left in between. CDR1 is SQVTM and CDR2 is ANQGSEA in the germline V gene.